The clone carrying this T cell receptor beta chain was observed a few times. Original processing methods: The authors estimated nucleated cell counts from reference gene primer amplification. Measured with immunoSEQ multiplex PCR; TCRdb has only the in-frame clones, and not every one. The DNA gave D and trimming, while V, J and clone size come from that table. The sample lists about 200,000 clones, about nine tenths occurring once. These data belong to a study of blood T cell repertoires in COVID-19. The CDR3 totals 18 residues. CDR1 and CDR2 (germline): MNHEY, SVGEGT. J lost 6 bases, V lost 1 base, and 13 bases had no gene match. Individuals aged about 18 to 89 years were recruited from approximately 22 US areas. Participant-reported clinical history was the basis for cohort assignment.

The sample consisted of PBMCs or T cells enriched from blood (not recorded which). The genes are TRBV6-2 or TRBV6-3 and TRBJ2-3, with 10 bases that match TRBD2. This TCR was recovered from a woman aged 25-40 years who had recovered from COVID-19. The CDR3 coding sequence is TGTGCCAGCAGTTACTTGTCGGCTAGCGGGGGACTGTGGGATACGCAGTATTTT. It yields the protein CASSYLSASGGLWDTQYF.